The 23 T cell receptor beta chains in this list originate from one sample, sequenced in a study of T cell repertoires and leukemia-associated antigens. These receptors are not linked to any known antigen. TCRdb called the 5' RACE reads again in MiXCR, with one record for every CDR3 protein. The repertoire includes about 11,000 distinct CDR3 sequences, approximately 42% of them detected once, and approximately 26% sits in the top ten. What was sequenced was CD3+ T cells sorted from blood and cultured. The receptors derive from a female donor in good health.

This clonotype is judged medium-sized (0.01 to 0.1%). The V call is TRBV7-2, the J call TRBJ2-1, with TRBD2 matching 13 bases. CDR1 is SGHTA, CDR2 FQGNSA, per germline. The CDR3 is 16 amino acids. After removal of 1 base from V and 12 bases from J, the junction contained 9 bases not matched to a gene. The chain's CDR3 is CASSLGLLAGGEGQFF. The CDR3, as DNA: TGTGCCAGCAGCTTAGGGTTACTAGCGGGAGGGGAAGGGCAGTTCTTC.

On this clonotype itself: At one end, the junction sequence differs from germline, possibly due to a read error. The chain recombines TRBV5-6 with TRBJ2-1; 7 bases match TRBD2. Germline V gene lookup returns CDR1 SGHDT and CDR2 YYEEEE. The CDR3 totals 15 residues. The CDR3 DNA sequence: TGTGCCGGCAGCCGGGCTGGAGCGGGATACAATGAGCAGTCCTTC. Translation gives CAGSRAGAGYNEQSF.

The rearrangement links TRBV10-3 to TRBJ2-1; D possibly corresponds to TRBD2 (7 bases). CDR1 and CDR2 from the germline V gene are ENHRY and SYGVKD. This CDR3 has 16 residues. V dropped 3 bases and J dropped 7 bases, with 19 bases sitting between them. The CDR3 sequence is CAISDGTGGGGNEQFF. CDR3 bases: TGTGCCATCAGTGACGGGACTGGGGGCGGGGGAAATGAGCAGTTCTTC.

To note about this clonotype: A much larger clone lies a single base off, so this may be a read error. The chain recombines TRBV24-1 with TRBJ2-7, with a possible D match to TRBD1 (5 bases). The V gene's germline CDR1 is KGHDR and CDR2 SFDVKD. The CDR3 sequence is 15 residues long. V lost 4 bases to trimming and J lost 1 base, with 13 bases between them. The CDR3, as DNA: TGTGCCACCAGTGACGGTCGACAGAGTTCCTACGAGCAGTACTTC. Translated, it gives CATSDGRQSSYEQYF.

J is TRBJ1-1 and V is TRBV5-1; weak D call: TRBD1 (5 bases). This CDR3 is built from 12 residues. In germline, CDR1 is SGHRS, CDR2 YFSETQ. V was pared by 3 bases and J by 6 bases, with 9 bases between. The CDR3 nucleotides read TGCGCCAGCAGCTACGACAGAGCTGAAGCTTTCTTT. It translates to CASSYDRAEAFF.

This clonotype was counted many times. This chain's CDR3 is CATNRVGGYNEQFF. Here the CDR3 DNA reads TGTGCCACGAACAGGGTTGGTGGTTACAATGAGCAGTTCTTC. V is TRBV12-3 or TRBV12-4 and J is TRBJ2-1; the D gene is possibly TRBD1 (6 bases). V dropped 10 bases and J dropped 4 bases, with 17 bases sitting between them. The CDR3 spans 14 residues.

This clonotype came up a few times. The gene calls are TRBV2 and TRBJ2-3; the D gene is possibly TRBD2 (6 bases). This CDR3 is 15 amino acids long. The germline V and J ends were trimmed by 6 bases and 1 base, with 14 bases remaining between them. CDR1 and CDR2 (germline): SNHLY, FYNNEI. The CDR3 DNA is TGTGCCAGCAGCTTGACGGGAGTCGGCACAGATACGCAGTATTTT. Its protein is CASSLTGVGTDTQYF.

This clonotype is termed medium-sized (0.01 to 0.1%). The chain uses TRBV7-9 and TRBJ1-6; 7 nucleotides align to TRBD1. Germline CDR1 reads SEHNR; CDR2 reads FQNEAQ (reference sequence). After removal of 5 bases from V and 4 bases from J, the junction contained 8 bases not matched to a gene. The CDR3 covers 16 residues. CDR3 sequence (DNA): TGTGCCAGCAGCACAGGACGGACAGGTTATAATTCACCCCTCCACTTT. It encodes CASSTGRTGYNSPLHF.

Sample share makes this clonotype medium-sized (0.01 to 0.1%). J is TRBJ2-7 and V is TRBV20-1; TRBD1 matches at 9 bases. Germline assignment: CDR1 DFQATT and CDR2 SNEGSKA (reference sequence). With V trimmed by 2 bases and J by 3 bases, 2 bases remained unmatched. The CDR3 is 13 residues long. CDR3 protein: CSARTGGVYEQYF. DNA for the CDR3: TGCAGTGCTAGAACAGGGGGCGTCTACGAGCAGTACTTC.

In the case of this clonotype: An end of the junction does not agree with germline; a read error may underlie this. V usage is TRBV7-3 and J usage is TRBJ2-2; 8 bases are a match to TRBD1. Per the germline V gene, CDR1 is SGHTA and CDR2 is FQGTGA. The CDR3 sequence is 14 residues long. CDR3 amino acids: CVSSFRGRTGELFF. The DNA for the CDR3 is TGTGTCAGCAGCTTCAGGGGGCGGACCGGGGAGCTGTTTTTT.

For this clonotype: A junction end diverges from the germline sequence, so it may reflect a read error. J is TRBJ2-7 and V is TRBV20-1; 11 bases line up with TRBD2. The CDR3 runs 16 residues. The germline V gene has CDR1 DFQATT and CDR2 SNEGSKA (reference sequence). The CDR3 DNA sequence: TGCAGTGCCCTAACTAGCGGGAGAGGATTATCCTACAAGCAGTACTTC. This encodes CSALTSGRGLSYKQYF.

This clonotype is medium-sized (0.01 to 0.1%) in the sample. V usage is TRBV12-3 or TRBV12-4 and J usage is TRBJ2-1, with a tentative D call TRBD1 (7 bases). This CDR3 has 15 amino acids. Trimming cost V 5 bases and J 10 bases, with 21 bases left between them. CDR3 sequence: CASSQQGTWGVEQFF. The CDR3 DNA reads TGTGCCAGCAGTCAACAGGGGACTTGGGGTGTGGAGCAGTTCTTC.

The rearrangement links TRBV29-1 to TRBJ2-3; D may be TRBD2 (5 bases). The CDR3 has 11 amino acids. V lost 7 bases, J lost 5 bases, and 10 bases lay in between. The germline gives CDR1 SQVTM, CDR2 ANQGSEA. DNA for the CDR3: TGCAGCGCGGGATATGGAGATACGCAGTATTTT. Translation: CSAGYGDTQYF.

There are a few counts of this clonotype. V usage is TRBV12-3 or TRBV12-4 and J usage is TRBJ2-7; unclear D gene. The V gene lost 3 bases and the J gene lost 3 bases, with 6 bases spanning the gap. CDR3 length: 12 residues. In nucleotides, the CDR3 is TGTGCCAGCAGTTTGTGGGTCTACGAGCAGTACTTC. Residues: CASSLWVYEQYF.

V is TRBV29-1 and J is TRBJ1-1; D ambiguous. The CDR3 sequence is 15 residues long. V was cut by 3 bases and J by 0 bases, with 14 bases left in between. Germline values: CDR1 SQVTM, CDR2 ANQGSEA. In DNA form, the CDR3 reads TGCAGCGTTGATAGTCTGAACCTTATGAACACTGAAGCTTTCTTT. It codes for CSVDSLNLMNTEAFF.

V gene TRBV20-1 combines with J gene TRBJ2-2; tentative D call: TRBD2 (6 bases). Per germline, CDR1 DFQATT and CDR2 SNEGSKA (reference sequence). The CDR3 runs to 12 residues. CDR3 sequence (DNA): TGCAGGGACGGAGGGGCCACCGGGGAGCTGTTTTTT. Translation gives CRDGGATGELFF.

This chain connects TRBV27 to TRBJ1-1; D ambiguous. The CDR3 loop spans 16 amino acids. Trimming removed 5 bases from V and 4 bases from J, with 20 bases in between. Per the germline V gene, CDR1 is MNHEY and CDR2 is SMNVEV (reference sequence). CDR3 in amino acids: CASSTNPRRVSTEAFF. Here the CDR3 DNA reads TGTGCCAGCAGTACAAATCCCCGGCGGGTGAGCACTGAAGCTTTCTTT.

This clonotype is labeled as medium-sized. Because the CDR3 is missing its conserved closing phenylalanine or tryptophan, this is likely a read error. This chain joins TRBV9 and TRBJ2-5, with TRBD2 matching over 8 bases. V gave up 0 bases and J gave up 5 bases; unmatched junction bases: 6. The CDR3 runs 15 residues. Looked up from germline, CDR1 is SGDLS and CDR2 is YYNGEE. The CDR3 DNA is TGTGCCAGCAGCGTAGGAGCGGGAGTGGGGGAGACCCAGTACCTC. Translating gives CASSVGAGVGETQYL.

This clonotype is classed as medium-sized. This chain uses TRBV20-1 with TRBJ1-1; TRBD1 matches at 8 bases. CDR1 DFQATT and CDR2 SNEGSKA come from the germline V gene (reference sequence). J gave up 5 bases and V 4 bases, and 15 bases lay outside the gene matches. The CDR3 extends over 16 amino acids. The CDR3 reads CSANGRDRRRWTEAFF. The CDR3, as DNA: TGCAGTGCTAATGGCCGGGACAGGCGACGATGGACTGAAGCTTTCTTT.

Regarding this clonotype: It is likely a read error, because the conserved phenylalanine at the end of the CDR3 is missing. This chain joins TRBV10-3 and TRBJ1-2, with TRBD1 matching 10 bases. The V segment lost 6 bases and the J segment 6 bases; nucleotides outside the gene matches: 19. Per germline, CDR1 ENHRY and CDR2 SYGVKD. The CDR3 runs 18 residues. The CDR3 DNA follows: TGTGCCATCAGCCCGTTTAGACAGGGGGCCCCGAATGATGATGGCTACACCGTC. The encoded protein is CAISPFRQGAPNDDGYTV.

On this clonotype: This CDR3 fails to terminate in the conserved phenylalanine or tryptophan, so it likely reflects a read error. V usage is TRBV20-1 and J usage is TRBJ2-4; 8 bases map to TRBD2. The CDR3 sequence is 16 residues long. Germline CDR1 reads DFQATT; CDR2 reads SNEGSKA (reference sequence). J lost 0 bases, V lost 1 base, and 5 bases had no gene match. CDR3 sequence: CSARGLAGIAKNIQYS. The CDR3 DNA follows: TGCAGTGCTAGAGGCTTAGCGGGAATAGCCAAAAACATTCAGTACTCC.

This clonotype occurred many times. The chain combines TRBV18 with TRBJ2-1, with TRBD1 matching over 7 bases. V lost 5 bases, J lost 7 bases, and 2 bases stayed unmatched. Germline values: CDR1 KGHSH, CDR2 LQKENI. CDR3 length: 12 residues. This CDR3 reads CASSKQGNEQFF. The CDR3 nucleotides are TGTGCCAGCTCAAAACAGGGGAATGAGCAGTTCTTC.

Only a few counts were recorded for this clonotype. The rearrangement joins TRBV7-9 to TRBJ2-6; D may be TRBD2 (6 bases). V was shortened by 4 bases and J by 2 bases, with 15 bases between the two germline ends. Germline CDR1 is SEHNR and CDR2 is FQNEAQ (reference sequence). This CDR3 is built from 17 residues. The CDR3 DNA sequence: TGTGCCAGCAGCTCGGGCCGCGGGAATACTGGGGCCAACGTCCTGACTTTC. Its translation: CASSSGRGNTGANVLTF.